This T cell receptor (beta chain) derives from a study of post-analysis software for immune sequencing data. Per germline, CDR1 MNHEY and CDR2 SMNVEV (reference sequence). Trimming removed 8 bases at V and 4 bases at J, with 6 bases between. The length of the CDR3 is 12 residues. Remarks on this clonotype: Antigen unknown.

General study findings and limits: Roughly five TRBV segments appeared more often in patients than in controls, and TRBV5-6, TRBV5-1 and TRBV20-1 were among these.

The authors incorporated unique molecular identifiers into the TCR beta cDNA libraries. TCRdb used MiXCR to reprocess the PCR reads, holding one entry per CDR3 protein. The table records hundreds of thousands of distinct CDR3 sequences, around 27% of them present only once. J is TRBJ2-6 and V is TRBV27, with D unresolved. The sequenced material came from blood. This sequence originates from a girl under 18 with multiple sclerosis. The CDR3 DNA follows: TGTGCCAGCCGCCTAGGGGCCAACGTCCTGACTTTC. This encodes CASRLGANVLTF.